This is a list of T cell receptor beta chains from one sample in a study of graft-versus-host responses after intestinal transplantation. Sequencing used immunoSEQ multiplex PCR; TCRdb keeps in-frame clones, though not all of them. The repertoire holds 95,000 to 130,000 clones, with about nine tenths as singletons. These receptors' targets are unknown. The sample in question was unstimulated CD4+ T cells sorted from spleen or lymph node cells, obtained before intestinal transplant. The receptors stem from a human donor who received an intestinal transplant. Both conserved end residues are part of each CDR3. D genes are given only for firm matches. The listing skips clone size in some rows; elsewhere it reads once, few, many or a size class.

- | 16 | TRBJ2-3 | - | TRBV5-6 | TGTGCCAGCAGCTTGGATCCGGCAGGGGGGAGAGATACGCAGTATTTT | CASSLDPAGGRDTQYF
- | 13 | TRBJ2-7 | - | TRBV18 | TGTGCCAGCTCACTTTCCAGGGGTGAGGAGCAGTACTTC | CASSLSRGEEQYF
- | 16 | TRBJ2-2 | - | TRBV15 | TGTGCCACCAGCAGAGATGGCGGACAAGGAACCGGGGAGCTGTTTTTT | CATSRDGGQGTGELFF
- | 15 | TRBJ2-2 | - | TRBV6-5 | TGTGCCAGCAGTTACGGTCCGGTTGGCACCGGGGAGCTGTTTTTT | CASSYGPVGTGELFF
- | 12 | TRBJ1-5 | once | TRBV19 | TGTGCCAGTAGTACAGGCAGTCAGCCCCAGCATTTT | CASSTGSQPQHF
TRBD1 | 17 | TRBJ2-1 | - | TRBV10-1 | TGCGCCAGCAGTGAGTCGTGGGGACAGGCCGCCGACAATGAGCAGTTCTTC | CASSESWGQAADNEQFF
TRBD1 | 14 | TRBJ1-1 | - | TRBV7-2 | TGTGCCAGCAGCACCACAGGGGGGGGGACTGAAGCTTTCTTT | CASSTTGGGTEAFF
- | 15 | TRBJ2-1 | - | TRBV10-3 | TGTGCCATCAGTGGATACGGGGGGCAGTACAATGAGCAGTTCTTC | CAISGYGGQYNEQFF
- | 15 | TRBJ2-7 | - | TRBV5-1 | TGCGCCAGCAGCTTGGATCAGGGGAATTTCTACGAGCAGTACTTC | CASSLDQGNFYEQYF
TRBD1 | 14 | TRBJ1-2 | - | TRBV6-5 | TGTGCCAGCAGGACGACAGGGGAATCCGGCGGCTACACCTTC | CASRTTGESGGYTF
- | 13 | TRBJ1-1 | - | TRBV7-2 | TGTGCCAGCAGCGATCGACAGAAACCTGAAGCTTTCTTT | CASSDRQKPEAFF
TRBD1 | 16 | TRBJ2-7 | - | TRBV11-3 | TGTGCCAGCAGCTCTTCAATTGGACAGGGGGCCCACGAGCAGTACTTC | CASSSSIGQGAHEQYF
- | 16 | TRBJ1-4 | - | TRBV10-3 | TGTGCCATCAGTGAGTCTTGGGGCAGGACTAATGAAAAACTGTTTTTT | CAISESWGRTNEKLFF
TRBD2 | 18 | TRBJ2-5 | - | TRBV4-3 | TGCGCCAGCAGCCAAGAGGCTAGCGGGGGCCCCTACCAAGAGACCCAGTACTTC | CASSQEASGGPYQETQYF
- | 15 | TRBJ2-3 | - | TRBV5-1 | TGCGCCAGCAGCTTGGGTCTAATTAACACAGATACGCAGTATTTT | CASSLGLINTDTQYF
- | 15 | TRBJ2-2 | - | TRBV2 | TGTGCCAGCAGAGGACAGTCCTTTAACACCGGGGAGCTGTTTTTT | CASRGQSFNTGELFF
- | 16 | TRBJ2-3 | - | TRBV4-1 | TGCGCCAGCAGCCAAGAGGTGTTGCCCCCAGCAGATACGCAGTATTTT | CASSQEVLPPADTQYF
- | 14 | TRBJ2-2 | once | TRBV5-1 | TGCGCCAGCGGCTCCACAGGAGGGACCGGGGAGCTGTTTTTT | CASGSTGGTGELFF
- | 13 | TRBJ2-1 | - | TRBV11-2 | TGTGCCAGCAGCGTCCGACTAGTATTTGAGCAGTTCTTC | CASSVRLVFEQFF
- | 15 | TRBJ1-1 | - | TRBV18 | TGTGCCAGCGCTATACGGCGGGAGGCAGTAGGTGAAGCTTTCTTT | CASAIRREAVGEAFF
TRBD1 | 15 | TRBJ2-7 | - | TRBV19 | TGTGCCAGTAGTATAGAAGGCAGGGGGTTCGCCGAGCAGTACTTC | CASSIEGRGFAEQYF
TRBD1 | 16 | TRBJ2-2 | - | TRBV4-1 | TGCGCCAGCAGCCCCCCGGGACAGGGGGCGACCGGGGAGCTGTTTTTT | CASSPPGQGATGELFF
TRBD1 | 16 | TRBJ1-2 | few | TRBV4-3 | TGCGCCAGCAGCCAAGACTACCGGACAGGGCCTTATGGCTACACCTTC | CASSQDYRTGPYGYTF
TRBD2 | 15 | TRBJ2-7 | - | TRBV7-2 | TGTGCCAGCAGCGGGGGGACTAGCGGGTTCTACGAGCAGTACTTC | CASSGGTSGFYEQYF
- | 12 | TRBJ1-5 | few | TRBV2 | TGTGCCAGCACTGAGGGCAGTCAGCCCCAGCATTTT | CASTEGSQPQHF
TRBD1 | 18 | TRBJ2-2 | - | TRBV4-1 | TGCGCCAGCAGCCAAGCCCCGGGACAGGGCGGTGGCACCGGGGAGCTGTTTTTT | CASSQAPGQGGGTGELFF
- | 13 | TRBJ1-5 | - | TRBV7-9 | TGTGCCAGCAGCTTAGCAAAAGCCCAGCCCCAGCATTTT | CASSLAKAQPQHF
- | 14 | TRBJ1-1 | - | TRBV5-1 | TGCGCCAGCAGCTCCACCTCAGGGTTCTCTGAAGCTTTCTTT | CASSSTSGFSEAFF